Detailed here is one T cell receptor beta chain. TCRdb's copy holds only in-frame clones and misses some; the assay was immunoSEQ multiplex PCR. The sample holds around 8,800 clones; approximately 84% are singletons and the top ten take approximately 3.1%. This sample stems from a study of chemoradiotherapy in HPV16-positive cancers. Study as a whole: Candidate HPV-specific clones and shared TCR motifs came from a couple of HPV16-positive patients.

The germline V gene encodes CDR1 SQVTM and CDR2 ANQGSEA. CDR3 length equals 11 residues. Trimming removed 4 bases from V and 5 bases from J, with 9 bases in between. The receptor was isolated from a human donor with HPV-associated anogenital cancer. The sequencing here drew on tumor tissue, taken from a patient who underwent chemoradiotherapy. The V call is TRBV29-1, the J call TRBJ2-7, with D possibly called TRBD1 or TRBD2 (5 bases each). The CDR3 nucleotides read TGCAGCGTTGGTGAGGGGCACGAGCAGTACTTC. Translating it yields CSVGEGHEQYF.